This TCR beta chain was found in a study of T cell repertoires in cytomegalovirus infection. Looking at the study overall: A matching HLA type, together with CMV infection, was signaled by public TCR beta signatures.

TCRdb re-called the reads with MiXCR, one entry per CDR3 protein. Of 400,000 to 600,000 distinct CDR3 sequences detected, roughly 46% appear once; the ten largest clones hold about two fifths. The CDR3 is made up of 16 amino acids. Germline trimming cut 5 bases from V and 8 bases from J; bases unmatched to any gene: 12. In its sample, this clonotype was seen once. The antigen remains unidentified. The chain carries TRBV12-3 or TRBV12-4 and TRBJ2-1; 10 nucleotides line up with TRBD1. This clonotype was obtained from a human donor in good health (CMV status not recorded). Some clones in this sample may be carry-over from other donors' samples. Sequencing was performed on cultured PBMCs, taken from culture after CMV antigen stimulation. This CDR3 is CASSRGTGVDGDEQFF. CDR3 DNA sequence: TGTGCCAGCAGTCGCGGGACAGGGGTGGATGGGGATGAGCAGTTCTTC.